The 23 T cell receptor beta chains below all came from one sample that was sequenced in a study of blood T cell repertoires in COVID-19. TCRdb's copy holds only in-frame clones and misses some; the assay was immunoSEQ multiplex PCR. The sample yields around 58,000 clones, approximately 85% seen once. The sequenced sample consisted of peripheral blood. All receptors come from a human donor in a cohort sampled during active COVID-19.

The rearrangement joins TRBV6-5 to TRBJ1-1; D may be TRBD1 (5 bases). The CDR3 length is 14 residues. Per germline, CDR1 MNHEY and CDR2 SVGAGI. V lost 4 bases and J 4 bases, leaving 13 bases between the germline ends. Here the CDR3 DNA reads TGTGCCAGCAGTTTAGACAGCCCAAGCACTGAAGCTTTCTTT. This encodes CASSLDSPSTEAFF.

V is TRBV9 and J is TRBJ2-1, with 9 bases identical to TRBD2. The CDR3 contains 14 residues. The germline gives CDR1 SGDLS, CDR2 YYNGEE. V shed 10 bases, J shed 10 bases, and the junction held 15 bases outside the gene matches. CDR3: CARRARGAGGEQFF. The CDR3 DNA reads TGTGCCCGCCGCGCGCGGGGGGCGGGGGGGGAGCAGTTCTTC.

The V gene is TRBV6-2 or TRBV6-3, the J gene TRBJ2-7, with D unresolved. There are 12 residues in the CDR3. The germline CDR1 and CDR2 sequences are MNHEY and SVGEGT. The V end was cut by 6 bases, the J end by 1 base, with 7 bases between. CDR3 nucleotides: TGTGCCAGCAGCCCACAGTCCTACGAGCAGTACTTC. Amino acid sequence: CASSPQSYEQYF.

This chain uses TRBV2 with TRBJ2-7; 9 nucleotides align to TRBD1. Germline V gene sequence: CDR1 SNHLY, CDR2 FYNNEI. The CDR3 covers 15 residues. V was pared by 5 bases and J by 3 bases, with 8 bases of the junction left unmatched. The CDR3 sequence is CASSKEGQGFYEQYF. In nucleotides, the CDR3 is TGTGCCAGCAGTAAGGAGGGACAGGGTTTCTACGAGCAGTACTTC.

The CDR3 is CASSSGQPNTEAFF. The CDR3 DNA reads TGTGCCAGCAGCTCCGGACAGCCAAACACTGAAGCTTTCTTT. The J gene is TRBJ1-1, the V gene TRBV7-3; weak D call: TRBD1 (6 bases). CDR3 size: 14 residues. V shed 4 bases and J shed 2 bases, with 11 bases lying between them. The germline gives CDR1 SGHTA, CDR2 FQGTGA.

The chain is built from TRBV18 and TRBJ2-3; 13 bases line up with TRBD2. Trimming cost V 3 bases and J 1 base; bases outside gene matches: 10. The germline gives CDR1 KGHSH, CDR2 LQKENI. The CDR3 is 19 residues long. The CDR3 region is CASSPQTSGGAVGTDTQYF. The CDR3 DNA follows: TGTGCCAGCTCACCCCAAACTAGCGGGGGGGCTGTTGGCACAGATACGCAGTATTTT.

This chain joins TRBV10-3 and TRBJ1-1; TRBD1 agrees at 9 bases. The CDR3 has 13 amino acids. Germline CDR1 ENHRY, CDR2 SYGVKD. Losses at the gene ends were 1 base for V and 7 bases for J; bases not matched to a gene: 1. The CDR3 DNA follows: TGTGCCATCAGTGAGTGGGACAGGGATGAAGCTTTCTTT. It codes for CAISEWDRDEAFF.

The V call is TRBV18, the J call TRBJ2-6; D possibly corresponds to TRBD1 (5 bases). V was pared by 1 base and J by 2 bases, with 15 bases between. Looked up from germline, CDR1 is KGHSH and CDR2 is LQKENI. The CDR3 contains 18 residues. CDR3 DNA sequence: TGTGCCAGCTCACCACTCGCAGGGCGCGCTGCTGGGGCCAACGTCCTGACTTTC. Translating it yields CASSPLAGRAAGANVLTF.

The J gene is TRBJ1-3, the V gene TRBV5-4; D ambiguous. Trimming removed 4 bases at V and 2 bases at J, with 13 bases between. CDR3 length equals 15 residues. Germline V gives CDR1 SGHNT, CDR2 YYREEE (reference sequence). CDR3 sequence: CASSPVEGAGNTIYF. The CDR3 DNA sequence: TGTGCCAGCAGCCCCGTGGAGGGAGCTGGAAACACCATATATTTT.

The genes are TRBV4-2 and TRBJ2-7; 12 positions agree with TRBD1. CDR1 and CDR2 from the germline V gene are LGHNA and YNFKEQ. The CDR3 loop spans 19 amino acids. V was clipped by 1 base and J by 0 bases; unmatched bases: 10. This CDR3 is CASSQVPGTGGPLSYEQYF. Written as DNA, the CDR3 is TGTGCCAGCAGCCAAGTTCCCGGGACAGGGGGCCCTCTCTCCTACGAGCAGTACTTC.

V is TRBV11-2 and J is TRBJ1-4; TRBD1 aligns across 10 bases. There are 15 residues in the CDR3. Trimming took 4 bases from V and 5 from J; bases not matched to a gene: 4. Germline CDR1 reads SGHAT; CDR2 reads FQNNGV. In DNA, the CDR3 is TGTGCCAGCAGCTGGGGACAGGGGAAAAATGAAAAACTGTTTTTT. Translated, it gives CASSWGQGKNEKLFF.

This clone appeared a single time. The V call is TRBV5-5, the J call TRBJ2-5; 8 nucleotides agree with TRBD1. CDR1 is SGHKS and CDR2 is YYEKEE in the germline V gene (reference sequence). V dropped 5 bases and J dropped 1; count of bases not matched to a gene: 4. This CDR3 region has 14 residues. Here the CDR3 reads CASSFTGGQETQYF. The DNA for the CDR3 is TGTGCCAGCAGTTTTACAGGGGGCCAAGAGACCCAGTACTTC. The full variable domain, rest sourced from reference TRBV5-5 and TRBJ2-5, is DAGVTQSPTHLIKTRGQQVTLRCSPISGHKSVSWYQQVLGQGPQFIFQYYEKEERGRGNFPDRFSARQFPNYSSELNVNALLLGDSALYLCASSFTGGQETQYFGPGTRLLVL.

V is TRBV7-8 and J is TRBJ2-7, with 9 bases that match TRBD2. The CDR3 is 13 amino acids. The germline V gene encodes CDR1 SGHVS and CDR2 FQNEAQ. V lost 5 bases and J lost 6; bases outside the gene matches: 5. This CDR3 reads CASSGRGGSEQYF. CDR3 nucleotide sequence: TGTGCCAGCAGCGGGCGGGGGGGGAGCGAGCAGTACTTC.

This rearrangement joins TRBV30 to TRBJ1-4; 10 bases are shared with TRBD1. CDR3 length: 14 amino acids. Trimming removed 1 base from V and 8 bases from J; junction bases left unmatched: 4. CDR1 is GTSNPN and CDR2 is SVGIG in the germline V gene (reference sequence). CDR3 in amino acids: CAWSEGDRGEKLFF. The CDR3 region has the DNA TGTGCCTGGAGTGAGGGGGACAGGGGCGAAAAACTGTTTTTT.

The chain couples TRBV2 to TRBJ2-2; D unresolved. This CDR3 is 17 amino acids long. Trimming pared 3 bases from V and 1 base from J, leaving 15 bases between. Germline lookup yields CDR1 SNHLY and CDR2 FYNNEI. The CDR3 coding sequence is TGTGCCAGCAGTGAGTTCCATTTTGCAGGGAACACCGGGGAGCTGTTTTTT. It encodes CASSEFHFAGNTGELFF.

CDR3 in DNA: TGTGCCAGCAGCCCTTCCGTAGCGGGGAACACCGGGGAGCTGTTTTTT. Its protein is CASSPSVAGNTGELFF. The chain uses TRBV7-9 and TRBJ2-2, with 7 bases that match TRBD2. V lost 5 bases and J lost 1; bases outside the gene matches: 7. Germline loops: CDR1 SEHNR, CDR2 FQNEAQ (reference sequence). The CDR3 has 16 amino acids.

This chain connects TRBV3-1 (or the pseudogene TRBV3-2) to TRBJ1-2; perhaps TRBD1 as D (5 bases). Trimming stripped 0 bases from V and 7 bases from J, with 15 bases between. The CDR3 contains 15 residues. Germline CDR1 LGHDT, CDR2 YNNKEL (reference sequence). The CDR3 spells CASSQDTTRRGGYTF. DNA of the CDR3: TGTGCCAGCAGCCAAGATACGACGAGAAGGGGTGGCTACACCTTC.

This chain connects TRBV5-1 to TRBJ1-3; D is possibly TRBD1 (6 bases). Germline V gene sequence: CDR1 SGHRS, CDR2 YFSETQ. V gave up 4 bases and J gave up 1 base, with 12 bases separating them. This CDR3 region has 15 residues. The CDR3 loop reads CASSPAGDSGNTIYF. For the CDR3, the DNA is TGCGCCAGCAGCCCCGCAGGGGATTCTGGAAACACCATATATTTT.

In this sample, this clone turned up once. V usage is TRBV4-1 and J usage is TRBJ2-1; D might be TRBD2 (6 bases). Trimming removed 3 bases from V and 0 bases from J, with 15 bases in between. The germline V gene has CDR1 MGHRA and CDR2 YSYEKL. There are 17 residues in the CDR3. The CDR3 DNA reads TGCGCCAGCAGCCAGGCCGGGACTCCCAGCTCCTACAATGAGCAGTTCTTC. Protein product: CASSQAGTPSSYNEQFF.

V gene TRBV5-1 combines with J gene TRBJ2-1, with D uncertain. CDR1 and CDR2 (germline): SGHRS, YFSETQ. V lost 0 bases and J lost 4, with 8 bases in between. This CDR3 has 14 residues. Here the CDR3 DNA reads TGCGCCAGCAGCTTGGAAGGAGTATACAATGAGCAGTTCTTC. Its translation is CASSLEGVYNEQFF.

The V and J genes are TRBV18 and TRBJ1-4, with TRBD1 matching over 8 bases. The V segment lost 4 bases and the J segment 5 bases; nucleotides outside the gene matches: 6. The CDR3 is 15 residues long. Germline CDR1 is KGHSH and CDR2 is LQKENI. CDR3 nucleotide sequence: TGTGCCAGCTCACTCCAGGGGGCAGCGAATGAAAAACTGTTTTTT. Amino acids: CASSLQGAANEKLFF.

The gene calls are TRBV2 and TRBJ2-2; D possibly corresponds to TRBD1 (5 bases). The V gene lost 1 base and the J gene lost 0 bases, with 9 bases spanning the gap. Germline CDR1 and CDR2: SNHLY and FYNNEI. This CDR3 comprises 16 residues. CDR3 DNA: TGTGCCAGCAGTGAAGTACAGGCCGCGAACACCGGGGAGCTGTTTTTT. Protein: CASSEVQAANTGELFF.

This clone was observed a few times. This chain uses TRBV7-9 with TRBJ2-5, with D hard to call. Trimming took 0 bases from V and 5 from J, leaving 7 bases between them. CDR3 length equals 13 residues. Germline assignment: CDR1 SEHNR and CDR2 FQNEAQ (reference sequence). CDR3 loop: CASSLAASETQYF. In DNA form, the CDR3 reads TGTGCCAGCAGCTTAGCTGCGTCGGAGACCCAGTACTTC.